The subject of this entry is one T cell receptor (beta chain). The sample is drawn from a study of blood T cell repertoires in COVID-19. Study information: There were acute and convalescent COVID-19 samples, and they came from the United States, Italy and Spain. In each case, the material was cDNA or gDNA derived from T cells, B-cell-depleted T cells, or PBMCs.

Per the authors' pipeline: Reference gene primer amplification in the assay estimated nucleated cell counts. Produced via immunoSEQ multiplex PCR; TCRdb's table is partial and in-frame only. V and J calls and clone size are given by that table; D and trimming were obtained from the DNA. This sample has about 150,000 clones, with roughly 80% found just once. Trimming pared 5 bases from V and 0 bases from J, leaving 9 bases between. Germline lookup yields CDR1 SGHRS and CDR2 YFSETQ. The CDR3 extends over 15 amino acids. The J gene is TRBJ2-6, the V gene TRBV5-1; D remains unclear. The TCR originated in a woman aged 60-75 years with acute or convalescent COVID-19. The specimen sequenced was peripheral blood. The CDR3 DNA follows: TGCGCCAGCAGTCTAACAGCCTCTGGGGCCAACGTCCTGACTTTC. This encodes CASSLTASGANVLTF.